This TCR beta chain comes out of a study of B cell selection in AIRE deficiency (dated by TCRdb to about 2019). About the full investigation: Researchers compared the TCRbeta repertoires of sorted blood CD4+ conventional T cells and regulatory T cells from AIRE-deficient patients with the corresponding repertoires from healthy controls. The TCR-sequenced cohort comprised roughly 5 AIRE-deficient APECED patients and roughly 5 healthy control donors. Study-wide findings and limitations: TCRBV gene usage, CDR3 length and TCR diversity in Tconv and Treg cells from AIRE-deficient patients were found to be similar to those in cells from healthy donors. Shorter CDR3s were found in shared Treg sequences, reflecting a bias toward rearrangements containing few non-templated nucleotide insertions. Only TCRbeta chains were sequenced, and roughly 40% of the Treg sequences shared among healthy donors were also detected in healthy Tconv cells, possibly owing to differing TCRalpha chains. About 30.6% of the Treg TCRbeta sequences shared among healthy donors were detected in patient Tconv cells, suggesting that Treg-biased clones are diverted into the Tconv compartment. Among several thousand shared Treg TCRbeta sequences, 30% to 35% were found to be shared only among healthy donors and approximately 9.3% only among patients, suggesting that Treg selection is less efficient in the absence of AIRE.

CD4+CD127+ cells were sorted as the conventional CD4 T cell population. Control samples came from healthy donors unrelated to the patients. Sorting of Tconv and Treg cells intended for TCRbeta sequencing was performed on a FACSAria flow cytometer. Sorted cells were collected in 5-ml round-bottom polystyrene tubes, and dry cell pellets were stored frozen at -80 degrees C prior to sequencing. In the case of this clone: Its target antigen remains unknown. No base qualities exist here, and no much larger clone lies one base off it.

Trimming at the junction amounts to 8 bases on V and 4 bases on J, and the germline ends lie 17 bases apart. The CDR3 covers 14 residues, taking in both the cysteine and the phenylalanine. CDR3 DNA only is kept here, 42 bases in frame from base 1. For CDR1 and CDR2, the germline V gene lists SGHVS and FNYEAQ. The immunoSEQ platform was used to sequence the TCRbeta chain. The study's processing was this. Pooled conventional T cell repertoires yielded about 1.1x10^5 distinct in-frame TCRbeta sequences from patients and approximately 140,000 from healthy donors. Treg TCRbeta sequences found in two or more individuals were defined as public, and these public Treg TCRbeta sequences were then searched for in Tconv repertoires. To test for differences between groups, Mann-Whitney U tests with Bonferroni-Dunn correction were run in GraphPad Prism 7.03. Entries here come from immuneACCESS through TCRdb and include only in-frame sequences with V and J called. Some clones fail to appear in such tables; in the studies checked, an unresolved V gene covers under half of the shortfall, and the cause of the remainder is unknown. That table gives V, J and clone size, and the DNA gave D and trimming. The sample table lists 23,000 or so clones, about 95% of them with a count of one. The ten largest make up roughly 0.23% of the sample.

Recombination connected TRBV7-6 to TRBJ2-5; the D element might be TRBD1 or TRBD2, as each aligns at 5 bases. The sequence was collected from a human donor in good health. The sequencing input was CD4+CD127+ conventional T cells sorted from PBMCs. The bases read TGTGCCAGCGGAACAGGAACCGGGACAGAGACCCAGTACTTC. It encodes CASGTGTGTETQYF.